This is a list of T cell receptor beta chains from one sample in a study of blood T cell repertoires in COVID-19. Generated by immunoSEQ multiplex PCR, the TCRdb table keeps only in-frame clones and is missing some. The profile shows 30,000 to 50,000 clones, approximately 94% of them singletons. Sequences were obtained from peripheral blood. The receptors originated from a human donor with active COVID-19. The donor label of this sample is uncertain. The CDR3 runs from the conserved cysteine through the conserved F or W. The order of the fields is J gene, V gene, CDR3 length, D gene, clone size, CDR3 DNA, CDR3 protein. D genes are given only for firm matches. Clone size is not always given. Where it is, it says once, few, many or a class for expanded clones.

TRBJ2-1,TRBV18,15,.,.,TGTGCCAGCTCACCAAGGAGGAGCTCCTACAATGAGCAGTTCTTC,CASSPRRSSYNEQFF
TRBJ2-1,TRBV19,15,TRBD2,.,TGTGCCAGCGTAAAGCGGGGCCCCTCCTACAATGAGCAGTTCTTC,CASVKRGPSYNEQFF
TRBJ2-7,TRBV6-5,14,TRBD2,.,TGTGCCAGCAACCCCTGGGGTAGCGGGGCCGAGCAGTACTTC,CASNPWGSGAEQYF
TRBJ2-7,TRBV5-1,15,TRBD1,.,TGCGCCAGCAGCTGGGGACAGGGTGTTCTCGAGGCGGGCTACTTC,CASSWGQGVLEAGYF
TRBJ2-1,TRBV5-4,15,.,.,TGTGCCAGCACCCGGGGGCTAGCGGAACACAATGAGCAGTTCTTC,CASTRGLAEHNEQFF
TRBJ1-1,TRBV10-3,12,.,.,TGTGCCTCCGCGGGGGGGAACACTGAAGCTTTCTTT,CASAGGNTEAFF
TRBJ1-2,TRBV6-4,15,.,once,TGTGCCAGCAGTGACGGAGGACTGACCTTGAATGGCTACACCTTC,CASSDGGLTLNGYTF
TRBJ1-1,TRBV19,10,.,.,TGTGCCAGTAGACAAGTCGAAGCTTTCTTT,CASRQVEAFF
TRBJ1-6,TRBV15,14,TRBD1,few,TGTGCCACCGTGGACAGGGGCTATAATTCACCCCTCCACTTT,CATVDRGYNSPLHF
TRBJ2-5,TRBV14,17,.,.,TGTGCCAGCAGCCAAGTCCGGGCAGGGTACCCCTCAGAGACCCAGTACTTC,CASSQVRAGYPSETQYF
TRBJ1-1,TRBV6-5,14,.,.,TGTGCCAGCAGTTTGCGCAGGGGGAACACTGAAGCTTTCTTT,CASSLRRGNTEAFF
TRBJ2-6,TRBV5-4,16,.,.,TGTGCCAGCAGCTTGGGGCCGTCTTCTGGGGCCAACGTCCTGACTTTC,CASSLGPSSGANVLTF
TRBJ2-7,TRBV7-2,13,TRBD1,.,TGTGCCAGCAGCACGCGACAGGGCTACGAGCAGTACTTC,CASSTRQGYEQYF
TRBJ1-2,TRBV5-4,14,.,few,TGTGCCAGCAGCTTGGGCAGGGGAAACTATGGCTACACCTTC,CASSLGRGNYGYTF
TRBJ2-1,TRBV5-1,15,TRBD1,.,TGCGCCAGCAGCCCCGGACAGGGGCCATACAATGAGCAGTTCTTC,CASSPGQGPYNEQFF
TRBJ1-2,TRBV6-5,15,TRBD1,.,TGTGCCAGCACCCGGGACAGGGGGCTATGGTATGGCTACACCTTC,CASTRDRGLWYGYTF
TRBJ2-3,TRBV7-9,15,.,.,TGTGCCAGCAGCGCACAGGGGGGGGCCACAGATACGCAGTATTTT,CASSAQGGATDTQYF
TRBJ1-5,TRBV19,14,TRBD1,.,TGTGCCAGTAGGACTGACAGGGTCAATCAGCCCCAGCATTTT,CASRTDRVNQPQHF
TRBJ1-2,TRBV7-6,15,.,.,TGTGCCAGCAGCTTAGGTAGCGGGCCTCCATATGGCTACACCTTC,CASSLGSGPPYGYTF
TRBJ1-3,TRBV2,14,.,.,TGTGCCAGCAGGGAAAACGGACAGCGAAACACCATATATTTT,CASRENGQRNTIYF
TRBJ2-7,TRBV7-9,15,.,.,TGTGCCAGCAGCCACTATTCCAAGAGCTCCTACGAGCAGTACTTC,CASSHYSKSSYEQYF
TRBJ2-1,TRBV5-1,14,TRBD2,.,TGCGCCAGCAGCTCTAGCGGATCCTACAATGAGCAGTTCTTC,CASSSSGSYNEQFF
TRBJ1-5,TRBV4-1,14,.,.,TGCGCCAGCAGCCAAGTAAACAGTAATCAGCCCCAGCATTTT,CASSQVNSNQPQHF
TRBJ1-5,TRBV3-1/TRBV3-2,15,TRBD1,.,TGTGCCAGCAGCCAGGTTACAGGGGGAAGGCAGCCCCAGCATTTT,CASSQVTGGRQPQHF
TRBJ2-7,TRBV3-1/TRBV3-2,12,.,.,TGTGCCAGCAGCCAAGTAAAATACGAGCAGTACTTC,CASSQVKYEQYF
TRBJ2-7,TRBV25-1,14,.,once,TGTGCCAGCAGTGAAGCGGGTCGTACCTACGAGCAGTACTTC,CASSEAGRTYEQYF
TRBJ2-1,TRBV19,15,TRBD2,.,TGTGCCAGTAGTATAAGCGGGGGGGGATACAATGAGCAGTTCTTC,CASSISGGGYNEQFF
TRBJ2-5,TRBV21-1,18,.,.,TGTGCCAGCAGCAAAGACGAGGAGAAACTAGCGGGATGGGAGACCCAGTACTTC,CASSKDEEKLAGWETQYF
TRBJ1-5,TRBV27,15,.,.,TGTGCCAGCAGTCAGACACCGAATAGCAATCAGCCCCAGCATTTT,CASSQTPNSNQPQHF
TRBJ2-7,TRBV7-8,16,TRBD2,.,TGTGCCAGCAGCCGACGTCTAGCGGGAGATTTCTACGAGCAGTACTTC,CASSRRLAGDFYEQYF
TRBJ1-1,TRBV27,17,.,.,TGTGCCAGCAGTTTATCGCCGGGATTGGTGTCGGTCACTGAAGCTTTCTTT,CASSLSPGLVSVTEAFF
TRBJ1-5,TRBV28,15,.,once,TGTGCCAGCAGTTCCCCACAGGTTGGAACTCAGCCCCAGCATTTT,CASSSPQVGTQPQHF
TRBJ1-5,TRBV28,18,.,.,TGTGCCAGCAGTTACCCTCGGGAGAACCCAAATAGCAATCAGCCCCAGCATTTT,CASSYPRENPNSNQPQHF
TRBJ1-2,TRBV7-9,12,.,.,TGTGCCAGCAGCACCAGTGAGGGTGGCTACACCTTC,CASSTSEGGYTF
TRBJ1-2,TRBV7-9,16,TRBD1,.,TGTGCCAGCAGCTTATCTTCCGGGACAGGGTTTAATGGCTACACCTTC,CASSLSSGTGFNGYTF
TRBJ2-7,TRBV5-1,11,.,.,TGCGCCAGCAGCTTCGGCTACGAGCAGTACTTC,CASSFGYEQYF
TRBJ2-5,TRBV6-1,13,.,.,TGTGCCAGCAGTGAACCTAGCTTGGAGACCCAGTACTTC,CASSEPSLETQYF
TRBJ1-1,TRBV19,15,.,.,TGTGCCAGTAGTATGATACAGGGTATGAACACTGAAGCTTTCTTT,CASSMIQGMNTEAFF
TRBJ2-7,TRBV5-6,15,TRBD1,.,TGTGCCAGCAGCTTTGGGACAGGGGGCTCAAACGAGCAGTACTTC,CASSFGTGGSNEQYF
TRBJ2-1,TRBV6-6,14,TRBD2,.,TGTGCCAGCCGCACTAGCGGCGGCTTCAATGAGCAGTTCTTC,CASRTSGGFNEQFF
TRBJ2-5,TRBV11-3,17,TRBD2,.,TGTGCCAGCAGCTTTGGCGGGAGTAATCCCCTGGAAGAGACCCAGTACTTC,CASSFGGSNPLEETQYF
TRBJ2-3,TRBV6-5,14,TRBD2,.,TGTGCCAGCAATCTACTAGCGGGCACAGATACGCAGTATTTT,CASNLLAGTDTQYF